This TCR beta chain was obtained from a study of memory CD4+ T cells and cytomegalovirus serostatus (dated by TCRdb to 2018 to 2020). For the study in its entirety: The cohort included some 35 healthy adults from Belgium, of whom 9 were CMV seropositive and approximately 24 were CMV seronegative. To replicate a published TCR-based CMV serostatus classifier, the study sequenced CD4+ memory TCRbeta repertoires from a Belgian cohort whose cytomegalovirus serostatus was known. Results the study describes overall, beyond this receptor: Among the 160 or so previously reported CMV-associated TCRbeta sequences, some 69 showed up in the CD4+ memory repertoires, with each one found in between one and five individuals. A median bootstrapped AUC of roughly 0.95 with a 95% CI of 0.76-1.00 was achieved on the Belgian cohort by the original-framework classifier. For CMV serostatus prediction, a median bootstrapped AUC of 0.95 was reached with the original framework, and a median bootstrapped AUC of about 0.89 was reached with a US-trained random forest. Only CD4+CD45RO+ memory cells were sequenced, in contrast to the original study, which included naive and memory CD4+ and CD8+ populations. The results were interpreted as suggesting that the CMV-associated TCR signature is mostly present in the CD4+ memory repertoire.

The CDR3 spans 13 residues, from the cysteine through the phenylalanine. The entry retains the CDR3 DNA only, 39 bases that are in frame from base 1. The germline ends are 9 bases apart after V is trimmed by 1 base and J by 6 bases. Via the germline V gene (reference sequence), CDR1 is PRHDT and CDR2 FYEKMQ. The Quick-DNA Microprep Kit was used to extract genomic DNA from the sorted cells. Amplification of TCRbeta DNA was done with the immunoSEQ hsTCRbeta kit, following the protocol from the manufacturer. TCRbeta libraries were sequenced on an Illumina MiSeq instrument. Under the source paper's analysis protocol: Removing out-of-frame sequences left roughly 2.4 million distinct TCRbeta sequences, an average of around 67,000 per individual. Two values were used to score each individual: the count of 164 previously reported CMV-associated TCRbeta sequences and the total count of productive distinct TCRbeta sequences. A beta-binomial model was reimplemented in Python, and scikit-learn random forests with default parameters were trained on data from the US cohort. Classifier performance on the Belgian cohort was summarized as median AUC with percentile confidence intervals calculated over 10,000 bootstrap iterations. This is the immuneACCESS table as TCRdb keeps it, with only in-frame sequences that have V and J called. A part of the clones is gone; compared with another copy, unresolved V genes explain less than half, and the rest is unexplained. V and J calls and clone size come straight from that table; D and trimming were deduced from the DNA. This sample holds some 50,000 clones; 60% to 85% were observed only once. Around 0.61% of the sample comes from the top ten.

A FACSAria II was used to sort memory CD4+ T cells, defined as single viable CD3+CD4+CD8-CD45RO+ cells. CMV serostatus was determined with a Roche Elecsys assay detecting serum IgG against CMV pp150, pp28, p38 and p52. After the samples were thawed, total CD4+ T cells were enriched through positive selection using CD4 magnetic microbeads. Samples originated from another study that specifically interrogated the CD4+ T cell memory repertoire. Peripheral blood mononuclear cells were isolated and cryopreserved according to standard operating procedures, and serum was kept at -80 degrees C. Staining used CD3-PerCP (BW264/56), CD4-APC (RPA-T4), CD45RO-PE (UCHT1) and CD8-Pacific Orange (3B5) antibodies, with Sytox blue excluding non-viable cells. Comment on this clone: Its cognate antigen has yet to be identified. No much larger clonotype is one base removed from it; base qualities were not supplied.

This sequence uses TRBV13 and TRBJ1-1; a confident D gene designation cannot be given. The clonotype originates from an adult in good health and CMV-seronegative. The sequencing input was memory CD4+ T cells from blood. The CDR3 amino acid sequence is: CASSLVLRAEAFF. The sequenced DNA is TGTGCCAGCAGCTTAGTTTTGAGGGCTGAAGCTTTCTTT.